This T cell receptor (beta chain) was profiled in a study of T cells in Graves' hyperthyroidism and ophthalmopathy. Note on this clonotype: The antigen remains unidentified.

Researchers barred patients who had uncontrolled infection, other autoimmune disease, pregnancy or lactation. The PBMCs were sourced from fresh peripheral blood (around 9.9 ml). Regions amplified from RNA transcripts were the TCR beta CDR3 regions. First-round RT-PCR with HTBI primers amplified the TCR CDR3 region. TCRdb re-called the multiplex PCR reads through MiXCR, storing one row per CDR3 protein. The table has approximately 630,000 distinct CDR3 sequences, about a sixth seen once. Study-wide points: The majority of expanded thyroid clonotypes above 0.001 also appeared in blood.

The sample consisted of blood. The origin of this receptor is a young woman with Graves' hyperthyroidism.

CDR3: CASSQPAGSNSPLHF. The CDR3 DNA reads TGTGCCAGCAGCCAACCGGCAGGGTCGAATTCACCCCTCCACTTT. This chain connects TRBV7-9 to TRBJ1-6, with D possibly TRBD1 on 5 matching bases. The germline CDR1 and CDR2 sequences are SEHNR and FQNEAQ (reference sequence). V dropped 5 bases and J dropped 7 bases, with 15 bases sitting between them. The CDR3 has 15 amino acids.